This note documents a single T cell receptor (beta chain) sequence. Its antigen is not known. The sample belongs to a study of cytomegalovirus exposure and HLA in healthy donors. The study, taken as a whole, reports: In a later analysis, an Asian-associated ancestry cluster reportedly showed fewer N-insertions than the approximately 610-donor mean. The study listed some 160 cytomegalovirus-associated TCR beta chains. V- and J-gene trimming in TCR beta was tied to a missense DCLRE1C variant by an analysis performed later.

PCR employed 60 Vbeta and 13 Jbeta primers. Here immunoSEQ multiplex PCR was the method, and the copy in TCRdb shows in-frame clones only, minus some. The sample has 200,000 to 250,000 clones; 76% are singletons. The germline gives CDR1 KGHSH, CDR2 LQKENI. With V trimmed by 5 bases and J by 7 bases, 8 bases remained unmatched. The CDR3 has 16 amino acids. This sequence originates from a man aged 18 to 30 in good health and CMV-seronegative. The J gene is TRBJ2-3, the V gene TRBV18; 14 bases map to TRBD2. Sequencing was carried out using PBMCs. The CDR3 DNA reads TGTGCCAGCTCAAAACCGGGACTAGCGGGAGCAAATACGCAGTATTTT. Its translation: CASSKPGLAGANTQYF.